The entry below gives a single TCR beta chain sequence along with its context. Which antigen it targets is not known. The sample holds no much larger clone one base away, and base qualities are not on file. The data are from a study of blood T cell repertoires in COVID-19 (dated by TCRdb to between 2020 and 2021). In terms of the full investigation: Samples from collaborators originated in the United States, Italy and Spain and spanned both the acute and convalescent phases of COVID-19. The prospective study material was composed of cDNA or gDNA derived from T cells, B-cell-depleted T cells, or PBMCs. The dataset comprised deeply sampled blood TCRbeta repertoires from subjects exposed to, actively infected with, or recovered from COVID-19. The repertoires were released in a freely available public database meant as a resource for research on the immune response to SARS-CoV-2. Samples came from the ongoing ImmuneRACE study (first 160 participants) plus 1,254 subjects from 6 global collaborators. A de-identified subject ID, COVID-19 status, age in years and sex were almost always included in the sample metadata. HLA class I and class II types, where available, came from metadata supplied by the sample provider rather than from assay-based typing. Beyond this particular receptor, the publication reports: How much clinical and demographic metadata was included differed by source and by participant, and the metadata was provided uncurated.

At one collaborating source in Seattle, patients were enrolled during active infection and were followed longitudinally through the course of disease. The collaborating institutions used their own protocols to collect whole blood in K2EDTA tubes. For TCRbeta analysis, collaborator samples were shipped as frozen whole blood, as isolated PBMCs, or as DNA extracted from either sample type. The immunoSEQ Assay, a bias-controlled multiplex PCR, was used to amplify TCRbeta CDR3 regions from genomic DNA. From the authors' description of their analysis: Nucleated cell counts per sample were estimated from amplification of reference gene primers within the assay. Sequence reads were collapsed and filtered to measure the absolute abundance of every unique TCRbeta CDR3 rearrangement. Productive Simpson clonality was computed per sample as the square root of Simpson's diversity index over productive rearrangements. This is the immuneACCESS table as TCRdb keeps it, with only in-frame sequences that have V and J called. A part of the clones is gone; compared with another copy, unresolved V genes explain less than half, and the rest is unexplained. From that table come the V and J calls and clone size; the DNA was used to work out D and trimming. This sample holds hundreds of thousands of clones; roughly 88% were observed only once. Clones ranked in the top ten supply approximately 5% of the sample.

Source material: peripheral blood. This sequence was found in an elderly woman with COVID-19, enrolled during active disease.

The CDR3 here reads CASSLRGSDQPQHF. The bases are TGTGCCAGCAGTTTAAGAGGCAGTGATCAGCCCCAGCATTTT. Recombination linked TRBV28 to TRBJ1-5; the D gene lacks a confident call. For CDR1 and CDR2, the germline V gene lists MDHEN and SYDVKM. The V end loses 2 bases and the J end loses 5 bases, and a stretch of 10 bases separates them. Including cysteine and phenylalanine, the CDR3 has 14 amino acids. The kept DNA is CDR3 alone, 42 bases in frame from the first base.